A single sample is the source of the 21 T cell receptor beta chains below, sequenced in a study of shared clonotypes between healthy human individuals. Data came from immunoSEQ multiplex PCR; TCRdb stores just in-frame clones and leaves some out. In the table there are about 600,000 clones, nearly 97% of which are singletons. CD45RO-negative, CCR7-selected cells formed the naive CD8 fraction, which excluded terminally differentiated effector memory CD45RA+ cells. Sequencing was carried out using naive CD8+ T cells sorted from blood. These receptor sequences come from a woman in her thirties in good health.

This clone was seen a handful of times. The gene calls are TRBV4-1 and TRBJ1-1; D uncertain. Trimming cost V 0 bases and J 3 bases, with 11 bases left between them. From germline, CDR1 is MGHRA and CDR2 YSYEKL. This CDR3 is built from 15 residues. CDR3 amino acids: CASSQDWQPHTEAFF. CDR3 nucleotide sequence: TGCGCCAGCAGCCAAGATTGGCAGCCCCACACTGAAGCTTTCTTT.

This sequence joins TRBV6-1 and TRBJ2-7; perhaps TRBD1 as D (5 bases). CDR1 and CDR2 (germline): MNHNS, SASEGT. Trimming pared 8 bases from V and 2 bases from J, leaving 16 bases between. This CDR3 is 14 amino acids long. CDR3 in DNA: TGTGCCAGCGTAGGGGCGTTGATGACCTACGAGCAGTACTTC. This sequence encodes CASVGALMTYEQYF.

Here the CDR3 DNA reads TGTGCCAGCAGCCGACAGGGTGAGGCCGTCCTTCCACGCAATGAGCAGTTCTTC. Its protein is CASSRQGEAVLPRNEQFF. This sequence joins TRBV5-4 and TRBJ2-1; 7 positions match TRBD1. The length of the CDR3 is 18 residues. Germline CDR1 SGHNT, CDR2 YYREEE (reference sequence). V lost 4 bases to trimming and J lost 6 bases; unmatched junction nucleotides: 19. Full variable domain (remainder filled in from reference TRBV5-4 and TRBJ2-1): ETGVTQSPTHLIKTRGQQVTLRCSSQSGHNTVSWYQQALGQGPQFIFQYYREEENGRGNFPPRFSGLQFPNYSSELNVNALELDDSALYLCASSRQGEAVLPRNEQFFGPGTRLTVL.

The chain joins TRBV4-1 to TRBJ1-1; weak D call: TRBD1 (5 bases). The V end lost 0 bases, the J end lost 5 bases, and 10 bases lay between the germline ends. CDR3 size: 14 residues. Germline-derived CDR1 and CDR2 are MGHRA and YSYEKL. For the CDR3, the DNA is TGCGCCAGCAGCCAAGAGGGGGGGAGGACTGAAGCTTTCTTT. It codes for CASSQEGGRTEAFF.

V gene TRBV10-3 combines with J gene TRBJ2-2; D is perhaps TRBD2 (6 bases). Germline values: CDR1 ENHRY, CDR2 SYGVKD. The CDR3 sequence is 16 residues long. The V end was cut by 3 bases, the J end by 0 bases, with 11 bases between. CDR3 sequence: CAISDRGRPNTGELFF. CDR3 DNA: TGTGCCATCAGTGATCGGGGGAGGCCGAACACCGGGGAGCTGTTTTTT.

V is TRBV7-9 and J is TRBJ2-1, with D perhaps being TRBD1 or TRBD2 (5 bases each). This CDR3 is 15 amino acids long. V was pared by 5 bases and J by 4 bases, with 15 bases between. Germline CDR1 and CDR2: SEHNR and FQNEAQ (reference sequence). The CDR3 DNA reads TGTGCCAGCAGCCCCGCTAAGGGACCGTACAATGAGCAGTTCTTC. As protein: CASSPAKGPYNEQFF.

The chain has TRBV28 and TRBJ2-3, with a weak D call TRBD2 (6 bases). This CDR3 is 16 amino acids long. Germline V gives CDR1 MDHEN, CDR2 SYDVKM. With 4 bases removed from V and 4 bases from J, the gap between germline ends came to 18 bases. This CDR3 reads CASSSSRGPRPDTQYF. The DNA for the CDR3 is TGTGCCAGCAGTTCCTCGCGGGGACCCCGCCCAGATACGCAGTATTTT.

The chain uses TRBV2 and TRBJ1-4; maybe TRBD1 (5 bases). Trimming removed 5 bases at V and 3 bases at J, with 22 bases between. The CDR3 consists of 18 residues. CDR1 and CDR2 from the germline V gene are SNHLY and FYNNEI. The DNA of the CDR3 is TGTGCCAGCAGTCAAACGAAATCGGGGGGTGCGGCTAATGAAAAACTGTTTTTT. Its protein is CASSQTKSGGAANEKLFF. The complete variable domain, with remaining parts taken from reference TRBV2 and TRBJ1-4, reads EPEVTQTPSHQVTQMGQEVILRCVPISNHLYFYWYRQILGQKVEFLVSFYNNEISEKSEIFDDQFSVERPDGSNFTLKIRSTKLEDSAMYFCASSQTKSGGAANEKLFFGSGTQLSVL.

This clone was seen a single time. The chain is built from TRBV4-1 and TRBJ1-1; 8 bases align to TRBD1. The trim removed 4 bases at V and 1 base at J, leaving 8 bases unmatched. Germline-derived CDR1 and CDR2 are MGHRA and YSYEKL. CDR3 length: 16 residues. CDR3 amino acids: CASSPGQGQTNTEAFF. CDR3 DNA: TGCGCCAGCAGCCCAGGACAGGGACAAACGAACACTGAAGCTTTCTTT.

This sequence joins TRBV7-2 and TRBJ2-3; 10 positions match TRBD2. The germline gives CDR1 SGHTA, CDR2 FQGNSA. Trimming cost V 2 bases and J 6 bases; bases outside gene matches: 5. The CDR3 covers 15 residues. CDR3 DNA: TGTGCCAGCAGCTTAACTAGCGGGAAAGTTGATACGCAGTATTTT. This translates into CASSLTSGKVDTQYF.

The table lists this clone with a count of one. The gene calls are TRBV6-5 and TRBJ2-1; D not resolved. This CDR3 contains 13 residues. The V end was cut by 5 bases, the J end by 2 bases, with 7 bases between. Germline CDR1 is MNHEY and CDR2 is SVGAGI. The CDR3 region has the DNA TGTGCCAGCAGTGGTGGAACCTACAATGAGCAGTTCTTC. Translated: CASSGGTYNEQFF.

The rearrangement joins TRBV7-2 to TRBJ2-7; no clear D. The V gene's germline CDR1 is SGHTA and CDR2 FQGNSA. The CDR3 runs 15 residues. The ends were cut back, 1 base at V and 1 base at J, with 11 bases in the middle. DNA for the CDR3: TGTGCCAGCAGCTTAGGGGATCCCCCTTCCTACGAGCAGTACTTC. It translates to CASSLGDPPSYEQYF.

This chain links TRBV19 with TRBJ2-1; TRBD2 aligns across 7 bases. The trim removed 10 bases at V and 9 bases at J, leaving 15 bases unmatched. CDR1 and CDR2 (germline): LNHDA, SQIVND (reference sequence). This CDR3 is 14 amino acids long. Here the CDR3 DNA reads TGTGCCACCCGCGTAAAGGGGCTAGCGGCTGAGCAGTTCTTC. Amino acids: CATRVKGLAAEQFF.

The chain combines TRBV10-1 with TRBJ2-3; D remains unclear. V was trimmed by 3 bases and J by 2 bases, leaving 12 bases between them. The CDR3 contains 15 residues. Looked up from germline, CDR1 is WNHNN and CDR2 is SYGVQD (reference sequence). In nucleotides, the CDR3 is TGCGCCAGCAGTGATTCGCTCGCCCACACAGATACGCAGTATTTT. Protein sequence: CASSDSLAHTDTQYF.

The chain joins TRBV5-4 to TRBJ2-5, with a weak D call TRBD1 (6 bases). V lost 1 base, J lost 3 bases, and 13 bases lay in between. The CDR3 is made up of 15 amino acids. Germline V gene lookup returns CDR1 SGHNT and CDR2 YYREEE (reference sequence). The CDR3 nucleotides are TGTGCCAGCAGCTTGTGGACAGACCTGAAAGAGACCCAGTACTTC. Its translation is CASSLWTDLKETQYF.

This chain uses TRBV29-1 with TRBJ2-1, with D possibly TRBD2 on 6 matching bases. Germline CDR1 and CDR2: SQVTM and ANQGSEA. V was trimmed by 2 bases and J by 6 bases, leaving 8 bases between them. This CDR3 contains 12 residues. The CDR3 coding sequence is TGCAGCGTTGAATTGGGAGGCAATGAGCAGTTCTTC. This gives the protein CSVELGGNEQFF.

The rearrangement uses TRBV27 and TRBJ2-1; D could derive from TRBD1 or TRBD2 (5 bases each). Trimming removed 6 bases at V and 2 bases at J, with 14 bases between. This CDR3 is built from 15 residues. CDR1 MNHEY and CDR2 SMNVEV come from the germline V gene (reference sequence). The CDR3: CASRAGTFTYNEQFF. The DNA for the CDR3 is TGTGCCAGCAGGGCCGGGACCTTCACCTACAATGAGCAGTTCTTC.

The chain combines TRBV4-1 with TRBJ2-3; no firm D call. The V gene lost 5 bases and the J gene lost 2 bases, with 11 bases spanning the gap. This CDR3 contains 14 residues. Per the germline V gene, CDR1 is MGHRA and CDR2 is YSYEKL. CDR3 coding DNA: TGCGCCAGCAGCACACTCTCAGACACAGATACGCAGTATTTT. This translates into CASSTLSDTDTQYF.

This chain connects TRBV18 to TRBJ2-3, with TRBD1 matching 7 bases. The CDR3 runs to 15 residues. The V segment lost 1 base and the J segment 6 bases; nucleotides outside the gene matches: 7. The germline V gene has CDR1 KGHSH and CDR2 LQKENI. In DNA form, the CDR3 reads TGTGCCAGCTCACCACGGCAGGGGGTTGCCGATACGCAGTATTTT. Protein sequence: CASSPRQGVADTQYF.

In nucleotides, the CDR3 is TGTGCCAGCAGCTTAGGGGGCGGCGACACTGAAGCTTTCTTT. Translated, it gives CASSLGGGDTEAFF. The chain joins TRBV13 to TRBJ1-1, with D hard to call. Germline V gives CDR1 PRHDT, CDR2 FYEKMQ (reference sequence). V lost 0 bases to trimming and J lost 3 bases, with 8 bases between them. This CDR3 spans 14 amino acids.

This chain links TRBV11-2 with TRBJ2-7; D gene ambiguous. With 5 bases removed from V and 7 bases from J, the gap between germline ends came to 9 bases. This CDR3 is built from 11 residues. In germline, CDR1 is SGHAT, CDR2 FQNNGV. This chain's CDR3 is CASSPPGEQYF. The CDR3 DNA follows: TGTGCCAGCAGCCCGCCCGGGGAGCAGTACTTC.